A selection of T cell receptor beta chains follows, all from one sample in a study of beta chain features in type 1 diabetes. The protocol was immunoSEQ multiplex PCR, while the TCRdb copy is restricted to in-frame clones and leaves out a portion. The repertoire includes some 110,000 clones, roughly 15% of them detected once, and under 2.5% sits in the top ten. The sequenced material came from central memory CD4+ T cells from blood. Receptors originate from a man aged 30-40 years with type 1 diabetes. The CDR3 runs from the conserved cysteine through the conserved F or W. A D gene is named only where the DNA matches it firmly. The size of a clone is reported for some rows only, either as once, few or many, or as a class for expanded clones.

d_call,j_call,clone_size,v_call,cdr3_aa,cdr3_nt
NA,TRBJ2-7,few,TRBV5-1,CASSLASTYEQYF,TGCGCCAGCAGCTTGGCCAGTACTTACGAGCAGTACTTC
NA,TRBJ1-4,NA,TRBV28,CASSLNRGLKLFF,TGTGCCAGCAGCCTAAACAGAGGGCTAAAACTGTTTTTT
NA,TRBJ2-1,many,TRBV29-1,CSVEDEQFF,TGCAGCGTTGAAGATGAGCAGTTCTTC
NA,TRBJ2-1,many,TRBV19,CASSIVTRGLGGNEQFF,TGTGCCAGTAGTATAGTAACGAGGGGTCTAGGAGGCAATGAGCAGTTCTTC
TRBD1,TRBJ1-2,NA,TRBV4-1,CASSQEVTGARGYTF,TGCGCCAGCAGCCAGGAGGTTACAGGGGCCCGAGGCTACACCTTC
NA,TRBJ2-6,few,TRBV11-3,CASSPRGHGANVLTF,TGTGCCAGCAGCCCTCGAGGGCATGGGGCCAACGTCCTGACTTTC
NA,TRBJ1-1,NA,TRBV25-1,CASGRDINTEAFF,TGTGCCAGCGGCCGGGACATCAACACTGAAGCTTTCTTT
NA,TRBJ1-1,NA,TRBV29-1,CSVVVGLNTEAFF,TGCAGCGTTGTGGTAGGGTTGAACACTGAAGCTTTCTTT
TRBD2,TRBJ2-3,NA,TRBV5-4,CASSSSGGSTDTQYF,TGTGCCAGCAGCTCTAGCGGGGGTAGCACAGATACGCAGTATTTT
TRBD1,TRBJ2-3,NA,TRBV11-2,CASSSARQGQDTDTQYF,TGTGCCAGCAGCTCAGCACGACAGGGGCAAGACACAGATACGCAGTATTTT
NA,TRBJ2-5,few,TRBV7-2,CASSLAIGETQYF,TGTGCCAGCAGCTTAGCCATCGGCGAGACCCAGTACTTC
NA,TRBJ2-1,NA,TRBV30,CAWNVRFSSYNEQFF,TGTGCCTGGAATGTGAGGTTTAGCTCCTACAATGAGCAGTTCTTC
TRBD1,TRBJ1-6,NA,TRBV6-5,CASSYQGEGSPLHF,TGTGCCAGCAGTTACCAGGGGGAGGGTTCACCCCTCCACTTT
NA,TRBJ1-6,NA,TRBV28,CASSLQGTDHHF,TGTGCCAGCAGTTTACAGGGCACGGACCACCACTTT
NA,TRBJ1-1,NA,TRBV29-1,CSVEGQPNTEAFF,TGCAGCGTTGAGGGCCAGCCCAACACTGAAGCTTTCTTT
NA,TRBJ2-5,NA,TRBV12-5,CASGFGGTAKYF,TGTGCTAGTGGTTTTGGCGGGACAGCCAAGTACTTC
TRBD1,TRBJ1-6,NA,TRBV4-3,CASSQGARGYSPLHF,TGCGCCAGCAGCCAAGGGGCCAGGGGGTATTCACCCCTCCACTTT
NA,TRBJ1-1,once,TRBV19,CVTSSHRANTEAFF,TGTGTCACATCAAGCCACAGGGCGAACACTGAAGCTTTCTTT
NA,TRBJ2-7,few,TRBV19,CASMKVGASEQYF,TGTGCCAGTATGAAAGTGGGGGCGAGCGAGCAGTACTTC
NA,TRBJ2-3,NA,TRBV19,CASRTLPTDTQYF,TGTGCCAGTAGGACCTTACCCACAGATACGCAGTATTTT
NA,TRBJ1-1,NA,TRBV29-1,CSARDQINTEAFF,TGCAGCGCCCGGGACCAGATTAACACTGAAGCTTTCTTT
TRBD2,TRBJ2-2,NA,TRBV4-2,CASSQGIAGERVFF,TGTGCCAGCAGCCAAGGAATAGCGGGGGAGCGGGTGTTTTTT
TRBD1,TRBJ2-3,NA,TRBV7-2,CASSSVYPGQVLDTQYF,TGTGCCAGCAGCTCGGTTTATCCGGGACAGGTCCTAGATACGCAGTATTTT
NA,TRBJ2-2,few,TRBV7-9,CASSWTQGLGGELFF,TGTGCCAGCAGCTGGACACAGGGACTCGGCGGGGAGCTGTTTTTT
NA,TRBJ2-1,few,TRBV5-1,CASSTYPDTGNEQFF,TGCGCCAGCAGCACCTATCCCGACACCGGCAATGAGCAGTTCTTC
TRBD2,TRBJ2-6,few,TRBV7-2,CASSTSGGASGANVLTF,TGTGCCAGCAGTACTAGCGGGGGGGCCTCTGGGGCCAACGTCCTGACTTTC
NA,TRBJ1-2,NA,TRBV28,CASSLRVAFTVNYGYTF,TGTGCCAGCAGTTTAAGGGTCGCCTTCACGGTTAACTATGGCTACACCTTC
NA,TRBJ1-3,few,TRBV19,CASSLEGLSSGNTIYF,TGTGCCAGTAGCCTAGAAGGACTCAGCTCTGGAAACACCATATATTTT
NA,TRBJ1-4,NA,TRBV7-2,CASSTHTDEKLFF,TGTGCCAGCAGCACCCACACGGACGAAAAACTGTTTTTT
TRBD1,TRBJ2-7,NA,TRBV7-2,CASSPGQGVYEQYF,TGTGCCAGCAGCCCGGGACAGGGGGTGTACGAGCAGTACTTC
NA,TRBJ2-7,few,TRBV6-6,CASGQTRAYEQYF,TGTGCCAGTGGACAGACCCGAGCCTACGAGCAGTACTTC
TRBD2,TRBJ2-1,few,TRBV7-3,CASSLGPSGAYNEQFF,TGTGCCAGCAGCTTAGGTCCTAGCGGGGCCTACAATGAGCAGTTCTTC
NA,TRBJ2-7,few,TRBV5-1,CASSPGGNEQYF,TGCGCCAGCAGCCCTGGAGGGAACGAGCAGTACTTC
NA,TRBJ2-5,once,TRBV9,CASSFSPTETQETQYF,TGTGCCAGCAGCTTTAGCCCGACCGAAACTCAAGAGACCCAGTACTTC
TRBD1,TRBJ2-5,few,TRBV9,CASSVGGQGQETQYF,TGTGCCAGCAGCGTGGGGGGACAGGGACAAGAGACCCAGTACTTC
NA,TRBJ2-1,few,TRBV4-2,CASSQEGTNYNEQFF,TGTGCCAGCAGCCAAGAAGGGACGAACTACAATGAGCAGTTCTTC
TRBD1,TRBJ1-2,NA,TRBV7-8,CASSLTPADRNYGYTF,TGTGCCAGCAGCCTAACCCCCGCGGACAGGAACTATGGCTACACCTTC
NA,TRBJ2-2,NA,TRBV29-1,CSVEGQGLAGELFF,TGCAGCGTGGAGGGGCAGGGGCTGGCCGGGGAGCTGTTTTTT
TRBD1,TRBJ2-3,few,TRBV30,CAWNGQARTDTQYF,TGTGCCTGGAATGGACAGGCCCGCACAGATACGCAGTATTTT
TRBD2,TRBJ2-7,NA,TRBV10-3,CAISESRASGGIYEQYF,TGTGCCATCAGTGAGTCACGTGCTAGCGGGGGAATCTACGAGCAGTACTTC
NA,TRBJ2-3,NA,TRBV7-9,CASSLAVTDTQYF,TGTGCCAGCAGCTTAGCAGTCACAGATACGCAGTATTTT
NA,TRBJ2-1,NA,TRBV5-1,CASSSNPTSYNEQFF,TGCGCCAGCAGCTCCAATCCGACCTCCTACAATGAGCAGTTCTTC
NA,TRBJ1-2,NA,TRBV7-2,CASSLQGNGYTF,TGTGCCAGCAGCTTACAGGGAAATGGCTACACCTTC
TRBD2,TRBJ2-3,NA,TRBV4-2,CASSRGPDSGGPNTQYF,TGTGCCAGCAGCCGCGGACCGGATAGCGGGGGGCCAAATACGCAGTATTTT
NA,TRBJ1-5,many,TRBV5-1,CASSLEAGPNQPQHF,TGCGCCAGCAGCTTAGAGGCAGGGCCCAATCAGCCCCAGCATTTT
NA,TRBJ2-3,NA,TRBV4-3,CASSQAGGGTDTQYF,TGCGCCAGCAGCCAAGCCGGCGGGGGCACAGATACGCAGTATTTT
NA,TRBJ1-5,NA,TRBV27,CASSLSSNGNQPQHF,TGTGCCAGCAGTTTATCGTCGAATGGCAATCAGCCCCAGCATTTT
NA,TRBJ2-5,NA,TRBV7-9,CASRPKLTGEETQYF,TGTGCCAGCAGACCGAAACTGACAGGCGAGGAGACCCAGTACTTC
TRBD1,TRBJ2-1,few,TRBV7-2,CASSLAGQGYNEQFF,TGTGCCAGCAGCTTAGCGGGACAGGGCTACAATGAGCAGTTCTTC
NA,TRBJ1-4,NA,TRBV4-2,CASSRTRGEGRSEKLFF,TGTGCCAGCAGCCGAACCCGGGGGGAGGGGCGAAGTGAAAAACTGTTTTTT
NA,TRBJ2-2,NA,TRBV14,CASSLTVGELFF,TGTGCCAGCAGCCTTACCGTCGGGGAGCTGTTTTTT
TRBD1,TRBJ1-2,NA,TRBV5-6,CASSAGGPSLGYGYTF,TGTGCCAGCAGCGCAGGGGGCCCCTCGTTGGGCTATGGCTACACCTTC